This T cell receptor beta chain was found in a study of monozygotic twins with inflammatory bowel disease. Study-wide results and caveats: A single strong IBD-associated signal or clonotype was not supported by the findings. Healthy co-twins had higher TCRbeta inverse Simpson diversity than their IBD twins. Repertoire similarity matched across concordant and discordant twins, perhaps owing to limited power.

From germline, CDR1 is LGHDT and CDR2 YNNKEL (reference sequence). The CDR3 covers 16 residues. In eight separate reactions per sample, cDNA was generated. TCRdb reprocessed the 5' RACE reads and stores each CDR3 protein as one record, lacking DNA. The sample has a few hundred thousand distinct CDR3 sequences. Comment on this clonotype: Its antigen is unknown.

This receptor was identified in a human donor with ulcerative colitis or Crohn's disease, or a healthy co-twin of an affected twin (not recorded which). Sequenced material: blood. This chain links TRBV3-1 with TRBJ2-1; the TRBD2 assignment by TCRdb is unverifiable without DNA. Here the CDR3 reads CASSQQGLASYNEQFF.